These 16 T cell receptor beta chains originate from one sample sequenced in a study of cytomegalovirus exposure and HLA in healthy donors. PCR used 60 Vbeta primers and 13 Jbeta primers. TCRdb's table, derived via immunoSEQ multiplex PCR, lists solely in-frame clones and lacks some. The sample holds almost 90,000 clones, about 85% seen once. The sample was PBMCs. The receptors stem from a man in his forties in good health and CMV-seropositive.

The chain's CDR3 is CSVEGGLAGAGEQYF. The CDR3 DNA is TGCAGCGTTGAAGGTGGACTAGCGGGAGCCGGCGAGCAGTACTTC. The chain combines TRBV29-1 with TRBJ2-5; TRBD2 matches 13 bases. The better agreement between TRBJ2-7 and the DNA end casts doubt on the J call. Per the germline V gene, CDR1 is SQVTM and CDR2 is ANQGSEA. The CDR3 is made up of 15 amino acids.

The CDR3 sequence is CASSRIADSNTGELFF. The CDR3 DNA reads as TGCGCCAGCAGCCGGATAGCGGACTCGAACACCGGGGAGCTGTTTTTT. The chain joins TRBV5-1 to TRBJ2-2; D may be TRBD2 (6 bases). Looked up from germline, CDR1 is SGHRS and CDR2 is YFSETQ. The CDR3 length is 16 residues. Trimming removed 4 bases from V and 0 bases from J, with 13 bases in between.

The chain employs TRBV11-3 and TRBJ2-3, with 10 bases aligning to TRBD2. Looked up from germline, CDR1 is SGHNT and CDR2 is YENEEA. Trimming took 1 base from V and 5 from J; bases not matched to a gene: 9. This CDR3 has 17 amino acids. The CDR3 region has the DNA TGTGCCAGCAGCTTAGGGGCCCTAGCGGGGGTGGGAGATACGCAGTATTTT. This codes for CASSLGALAGVGDTQYF.

Here the CDR3 DNA reads TGTGCCAGCAGCTTCATGACAGGGATTACTGAAGCTTTCTTT. Amino acids: CASSFMTGITEAFF. The gene calls are TRBV11-1 and TRBJ1-1; TRBD1 matches at 7 bases. Germline-derived CDR1 and CDR2 are SGHAT and FQDESV (reference sequence). V lost 3 bases, J lost 5 bases, and 6 bases stayed unmatched. The CDR3 consists of 14 residues.

The chain has TRBV10-2 and TRBJ2-3; weak D call: TRBD1 (5 bases). In germline, CDR1 is WSHSY, CDR2 SAAADI. V gave up 2 bases and J gave up 0 bases, with 6 bases separating them. The CDR3 has 14 amino acids. CDR3 DNA: TGCGCCAGCAGTGAGGACAGTAGCACAGATACGCAGTATTTT. This gives the protein CASSEDSSTDTQYF.

This clone was seen only a few times. At one end the junction does not follow the germline gene, possibly because of a read error. The chain recombines TRBV7-7 with TRBJ2-2; 7 nucleotides agree with TRBD2. This CDR3 region has 14 residues. Germline CDR1 SSHAT, CDR2 FNYEAQ (reference sequence). CDR3 region: CASSQTGGPGELFF. As DNA, the CDR3 is TGTGCTAGCAGCCAGACGGGAGGCCCCGGGGAGCTGTTTTTT.

The rearrangement joins TRBV6-1 to TRBJ2-4; 10 nucleotides match TRBD1. The germline CDR1 and CDR2 sequences are MNHNS and SASEGT. With V trimmed by 6 bases and J by 5 bases, 1 base remained unmatched. There are 13 residues in the CDR3. CDR3 bases: TGTGCCAGCAGGGGGACAGGGGAAAACATTCAGTACTTC. It codes for CASRGTGENIQYF.

The rearrangement links TRBV5-6 to TRBJ1-5; D gene ambiguous. V lost 1 base to trimming and J lost 8 bases, with 13 bases between them. The CDR3 has 14 amino acids. Germline CDR1 reads SGHDT; CDR2 reads YYEEEE. DNA of the CDR3: TGTGCCAGCAGCTTGAATCTTGGTGGAGAGCCCCAGCATTTT. It yields the protein CASSLNLGGEPQHF.

V gene TRBV6-6 combines with J gene TRBJ2-7, with 7 bases that match TRBD2. The length of the CDR3 is 13 residues. Trimming took 10 bases from V and 0 from J; bases not matched to a gene: 6. The germline CDR1 and CDR2 sequences are MNHNY and SVGAGI (reference sequence). The CDR3 sequence: CAIGSGASYEQYF. The CDR3 bases are TGTGCCATCGGCAGCGGGGCCTCCTACGAGCAGTACTTC.

Comment on this clone: One end of the junction does not line up with germline, which may come from a read error. The gene calls are TRBV11-2 and TRBJ2-5, with TRBD2 identical over 8 bases. Germline-derived CDR1 and CDR2 are SGHAT and FQNNGV. This CDR3 spans 13 amino acids. This CDR3 reads CASRLGTRETQYF. The CDR3 DNA is TGTGCCAGCAGATTAGGGACTAGAGAAACCCAGTACTTC.

This clone showed up just a few times. The chain carries TRBV7-9 and TRBJ1-2; D perhaps matches TRBD1 (5 bases). The CDR3 has 17 residues. CDR1 is SEHNR and CDR2 is FQNEAQ in the germline V gene (reference sequence). V lost 5 bases and J lost 1, with 20 bases in between. CDR3 region: CASSVGGGTVHNYGYTF. Here the CDR3 DNA reads TGTGCCAGCAGCGTCGGGGGGGGGACGGTCCATAACTATGGCTACACCTTC.

This chain connects TRBV5-1 to TRBJ1-1, with 9 positions matching TRBD1. This CDR3 has 14 residues. The germline V gene encodes CDR1 SGHRS and CDR2 YFSETQ. V gave up 1 base and J gave up 7 bases; unmatched junction bases: 5. CDR3 sequence reads: CASSLKGQGGEAFF. DNA for the CDR3: TGCGCCAGCAGCTTGAAGGGACAGGGAGGTGAAGCTTTCTTT.

The gene calls are TRBV6-6 and TRBJ2-7, with 7 bases matching TRBD2. Germline lookup yields CDR1 MNHNY and CDR2 SVGAGI (reference sequence). The J segment lost 7 bases and the V segment lost 7 bases, leaving 19 bases of the junction unmatched. CDR3 length equals 16 residues. The CDR3, as DNA: TGTGCCAGCACCCTACGGGGAGGGCCCTCTTCTGTTGAGCAGTACTTC. Encoded protein: CASTLRGGPSSVEQYF.

The rearrangement links TRBV5-6 to TRBJ2-7; 7 nucleotides align to TRBD1. This CDR3 is 14 amino acids long. The V and J ends lost 3 bases and 3 bases, in that order; junction bases with no gene match: 6. The germline CDR1 and CDR2 sequences are SGHDT and YYEEEE. CDR3 nucleotides: TGTGCCAGCAGCTATACTACAGGGGTCTACGAGCAGTACTTC. Translated: CASSYTTGVYEQYF. Full variable domain (rest looked up from reference TRBV5-6 and TRBJ2-7): DAGVTQSPTHLIKTRGQQVTLRCSPKSGHDTVSWYQQALGQGPQFIFQYYEEEERQRGNFPDRFSGHQFPNYSSELNVNALLLGDSALYLCASSYTTGVYEQYFGPGTRLTVT.

J is TRBJ1-2 and V is TRBV6-1, with a possible D match to TRBD1 (6 bases). V lost 4 bases to trimming and J lost 2 bases, with 11 bases between them. The CDR3 spans 14 residues. Germline CDR1 reads MNHNS; CDR2 reads SASEGT. The CDR3, as DNA: TGTGCCAGCAGTGTGGACAGAGACAACTATGGCTACACCTTC. This sequence encodes CASSVDRDNYGYTF.

The rearrangement joins TRBV7-3 to TRBJ1-5, with a tentative D call TRBD1 (6 bases). V lost 0 bases and J lost 6, with 9 bases in between. The CDR3 runs to 14 residues. Germline V gives CDR1 SGHTA, CDR2 FQGTGA. CDR3 sequence reads: CASSLTGGGQPQHF. The CDR3 DNA reads TGTGCCAGCAGCTTAACAGGGGGTGGTCAGCCCCAGCATTTT.